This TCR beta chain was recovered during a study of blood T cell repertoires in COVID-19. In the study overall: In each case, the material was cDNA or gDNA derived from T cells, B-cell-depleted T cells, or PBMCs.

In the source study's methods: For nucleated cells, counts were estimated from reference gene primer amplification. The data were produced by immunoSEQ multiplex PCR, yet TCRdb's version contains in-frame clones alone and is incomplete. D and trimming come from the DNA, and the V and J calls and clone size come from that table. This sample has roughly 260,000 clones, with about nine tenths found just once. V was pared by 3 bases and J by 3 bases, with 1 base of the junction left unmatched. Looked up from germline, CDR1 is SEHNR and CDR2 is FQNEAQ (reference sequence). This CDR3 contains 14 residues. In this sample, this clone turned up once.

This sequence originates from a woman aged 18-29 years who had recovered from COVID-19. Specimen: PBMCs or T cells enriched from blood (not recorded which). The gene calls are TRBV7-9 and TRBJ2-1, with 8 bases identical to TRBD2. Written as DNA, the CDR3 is TGTGCCAGCAGCTTGGCGGGAGGCTACAATGAGCAGTTCTTC. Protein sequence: CASSLAGGYNEQFF.